One T cell receptor (beta chain) is described in this entry. In the authors' workflow: Estimation of nucleated cell counts was performed using reference gene primer amplification. Profiling relied on immunoSEQ multiplex PCR, and the TCRdb table lists in-frame clones only, not all of them. The V and J calls and clone size come from that table; D and trimming were worked out from the DNA. The sample has a few hundred thousand clones, 90% seen once. The CDR3 sequence is 13 residues long. Trimming took 1 base from V and 3 from J, leaving 7 bases between them. The sample originates from a study of blood T cell repertoires in COVID-19.

This sequence joins TRBV12-3 or TRBV12-4 and TRBJ2-7; no reliable D call. Sequenced: peripheral blood. The sequence came from a woman aged 55-70 years with COVID-19, enrolled during active disease. The CDR3 DNA reads TGTGCCAGCAGTTTAGACAGAAACTACGAGCAGTACTTC. This translates into CASSLDRNYEQYF.